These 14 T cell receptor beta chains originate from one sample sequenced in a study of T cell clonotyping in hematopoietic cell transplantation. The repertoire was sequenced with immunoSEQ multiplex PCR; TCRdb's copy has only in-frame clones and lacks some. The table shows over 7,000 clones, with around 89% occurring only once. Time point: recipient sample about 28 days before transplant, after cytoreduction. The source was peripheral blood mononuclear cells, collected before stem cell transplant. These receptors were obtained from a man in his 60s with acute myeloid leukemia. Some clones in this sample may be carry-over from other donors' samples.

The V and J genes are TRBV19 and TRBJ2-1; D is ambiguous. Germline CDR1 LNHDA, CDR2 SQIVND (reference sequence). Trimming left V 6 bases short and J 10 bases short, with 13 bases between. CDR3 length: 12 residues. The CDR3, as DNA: TGTGCCAGTAGCTCTTGGGATAAAGAGCAGTTCTTC. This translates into CASSSWDKEQFF.

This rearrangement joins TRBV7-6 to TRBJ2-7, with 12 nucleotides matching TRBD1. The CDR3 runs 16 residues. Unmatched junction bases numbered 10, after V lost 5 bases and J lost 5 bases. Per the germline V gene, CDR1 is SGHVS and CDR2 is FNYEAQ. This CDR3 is CASSRLGTGGGHEQYF. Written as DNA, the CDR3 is TGTGCCAGCAGCCGGTTGGGGACAGGGGGCGGCCACGAGCAGTACTTC.

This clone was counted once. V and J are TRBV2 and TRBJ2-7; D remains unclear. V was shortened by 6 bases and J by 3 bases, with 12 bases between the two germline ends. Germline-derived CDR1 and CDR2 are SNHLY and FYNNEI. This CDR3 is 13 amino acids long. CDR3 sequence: CASSLKGIYEQYF. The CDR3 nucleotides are TGTGCCAGCAGCCTGAAGGGCATCTACGAGCAGTACTTC.

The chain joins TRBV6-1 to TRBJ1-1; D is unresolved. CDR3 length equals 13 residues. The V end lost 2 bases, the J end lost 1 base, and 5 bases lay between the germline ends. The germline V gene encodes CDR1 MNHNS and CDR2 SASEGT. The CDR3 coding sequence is TGTGCCAGCAGTGAAACTTGGAACACTGAAGCTTTCTTT. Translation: CASSETWNTEAFF.

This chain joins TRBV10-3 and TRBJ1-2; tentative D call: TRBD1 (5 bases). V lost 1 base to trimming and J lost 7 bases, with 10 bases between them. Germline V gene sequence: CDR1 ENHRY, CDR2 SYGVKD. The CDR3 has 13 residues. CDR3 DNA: TGTGCCATCAGTGAGTTTGGGGGAATTGGCTACACCTTC. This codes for CAISEFGGIGYTF.

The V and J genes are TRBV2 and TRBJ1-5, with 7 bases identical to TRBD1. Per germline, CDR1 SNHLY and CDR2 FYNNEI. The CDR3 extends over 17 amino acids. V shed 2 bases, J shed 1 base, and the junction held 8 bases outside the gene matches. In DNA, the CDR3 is TGTGCCAGCAGTGAAAGGTTAGGGACAGTCAGCAATCAGCCCCAGCATTTT. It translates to CASSERLGTVSNQPQHF. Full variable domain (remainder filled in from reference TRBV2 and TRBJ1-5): EPEVTQTPSHQVTQMGQEVILRCVPISNHLYFYWYRQILGQKVEFLVSFYNNEISEKSEIFDDQFSVERPDGSNFTLKIRSTKLEDSAMYFCASSERLGTVSNQPQHFGDGTRLSIL.

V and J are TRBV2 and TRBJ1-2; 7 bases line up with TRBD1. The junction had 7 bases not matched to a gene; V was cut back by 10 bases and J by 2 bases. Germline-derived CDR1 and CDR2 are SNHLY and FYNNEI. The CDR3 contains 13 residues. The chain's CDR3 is CATNRDSNYGYTF. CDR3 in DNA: TGTGCCACCAACAGGGACAGCAACTATGGCTACACCTTC.

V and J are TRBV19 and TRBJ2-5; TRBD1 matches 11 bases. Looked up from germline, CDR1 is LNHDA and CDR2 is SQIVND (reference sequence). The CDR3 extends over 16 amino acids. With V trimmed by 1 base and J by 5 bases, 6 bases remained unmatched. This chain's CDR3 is CASSIGPGQGGETQYF. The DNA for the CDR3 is TGTGCCAGTAGTATAGGGCCGGGACAGGGGGGGGAGACCCAGTACTTC.

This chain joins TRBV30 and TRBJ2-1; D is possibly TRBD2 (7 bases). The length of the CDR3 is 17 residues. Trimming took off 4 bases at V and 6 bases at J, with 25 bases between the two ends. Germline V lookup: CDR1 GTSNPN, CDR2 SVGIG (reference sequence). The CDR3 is CAWTFRGAEPRSNEQFF. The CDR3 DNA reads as TGTGCCTGGACCTTCCGGGGGGCTGAGCCCCGGTCCAATGAGCAGTTCTTC. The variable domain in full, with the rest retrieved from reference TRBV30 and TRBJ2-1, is SQTIHQWPATLVQPVGSPLSLECTVEGTSNPNLYWYRQAAGRGLQLLFYSVGIGQISSEVPQNLSASRPQDRQFILSSKKLLLSDSGFYLCAWTFRGAEPRSNEQFFGPGTRLTVL.

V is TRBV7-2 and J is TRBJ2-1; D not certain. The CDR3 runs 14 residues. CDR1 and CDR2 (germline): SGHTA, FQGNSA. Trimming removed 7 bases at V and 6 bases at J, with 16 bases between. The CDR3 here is CASTVGTAFNEQFF. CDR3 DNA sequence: TGTGCCAGCACCGTAGGAACTGCTTTCAATGAGCAGTTCTTC. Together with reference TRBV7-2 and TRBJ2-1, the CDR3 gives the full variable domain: GAGVSQSPSNKVTEKGKDVELRCDPISGHTALYWYRQSLGQGLEFLIYFQGNSAPDKSGLPSDRFSAERTGGSVSTLTIQRTQQEDSAVYLCASTVGTAFNEQFFGPGTRLTVL.

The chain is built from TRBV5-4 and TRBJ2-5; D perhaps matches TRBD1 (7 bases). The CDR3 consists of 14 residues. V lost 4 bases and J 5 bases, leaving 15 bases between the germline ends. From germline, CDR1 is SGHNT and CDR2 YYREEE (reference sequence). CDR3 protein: CASSAEQGRETQYF. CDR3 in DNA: TGTGCCAGCAGCGCCGAACAGGGGAGGGAGACCCAGTACTTC.

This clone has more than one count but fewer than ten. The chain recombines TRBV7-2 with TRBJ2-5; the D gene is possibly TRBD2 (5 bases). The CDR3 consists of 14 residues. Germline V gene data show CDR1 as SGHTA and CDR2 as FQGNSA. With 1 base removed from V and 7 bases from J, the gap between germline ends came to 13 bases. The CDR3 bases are TGTGCCAGCAGCTTAGAGCTAGCCGGAGGGACCCAGTACTTC. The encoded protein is CASSLELAGGTQYF.

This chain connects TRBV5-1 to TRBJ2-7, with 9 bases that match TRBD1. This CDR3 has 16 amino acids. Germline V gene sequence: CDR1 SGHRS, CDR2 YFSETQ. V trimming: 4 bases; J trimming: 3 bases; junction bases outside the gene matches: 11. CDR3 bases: TGCGCCAGCAGCCTGTCAACGGGACAGGGCAACTACGAGCAGTACTTC. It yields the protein CASSLSTGQGNYEQYF.

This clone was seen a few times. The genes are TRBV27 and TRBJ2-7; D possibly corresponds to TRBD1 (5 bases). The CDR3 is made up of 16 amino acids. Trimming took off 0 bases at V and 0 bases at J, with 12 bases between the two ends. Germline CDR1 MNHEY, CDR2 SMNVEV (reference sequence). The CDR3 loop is CASSLSQGYSSYEQYF. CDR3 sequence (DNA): TGTGCCAGCAGTTTATCCCAGGGCTACAGCTCCTACGAGCAGTACTTC.